A selection of T cell receptor beta chains follows, all from one sample in a study of cytomegalovirus exposure and HLA in healthy donors. Using immunoSEQ multiplex PCR, the repertoire was profiled, and TCRdb retains in-frame clones only, with some absent. The repertoire holds 150,000 to 180,000 clones, under 85% seen once, with about 3% in the top ten. The sequencing input was PBMCs. All receptors derive from a man aged 18 to 30 in good health and CMV-seronegative. CDR3s leave out the opening cysteine and the closing phenylalanine or tryptophan.

V	J	CDR3
TRBV6-4	TRBJ2-5	ASSATTAGWETQY
TRBV9	TRBJ2-3	ASSATGSSDTQY
TRBV5-6	TRBJ2-6	ASSHRPPGANGLT
TRBV9	TRBJ2-3	ASSAPVPGGVGITDTQY
TRBV7-8	TRBJ2-5	ASSLSGGGGSETQY
TRBV21-1	TRBJ1-6	ASSNPKPGQSTSPLH
TRBV4-1	TRBJ2-2	ASSHRTSGGAGTGELF
TRBV27	TRBJ1-3	ASRHPAGNTIY
TRBV7-8	TRBJ1-2	ASSLTSGSWGYT
TRBV15	TRBJ1-5	AISRDGRSNQPQH
TRBV2	TRBJ1-1	ASRESNLNTEAF
TRBV6-6	TRBJ2-2	ASSSTSGGHTGELF
TRBV2	TRBJ1-1	ASSDSFRVGTEAF
TRBV11-2	TRBJ2-1	ASSLISPGQGNLYNEQF
TRBV11-2	TRBJ2-1	ASSSTSGGYNEQF
TRBV9	TRBJ2-1	ASSVLNRDEQF
TRBV2	TRBJ2-3	ASSEVEGDTQY
TRBV6-4	TRBJ1-1	ASSERGQGTEAF
TRBV2	TRBJ2-2	ASTSRRQGSTGELF
TRBV11-3	TRBJ1-1	ASSLGYSGTEAF